The rows below give T cell receptor beta chains drawn from one sample of a study of blood T cell repertoires in COVID-19. Profiled with immunoSEQ multiplex PCR; TCRdb holds only in-frame clones, not every one. The sample holds under 85,000 clones, around 87% seen once. The source material was peripheral blood. These TCRs come from a man aged 40-55 years with COVID-19, enrolled during active disease. Both conserved end residues are part of each CDR3. A D gene is named only where the DNA matches it firmly. Expanded clones are given a class, and other clones once, few, many or no size at all.

abundance,d_gene,v_gene,j_gene,CDR3aa,CDR3nt
-,-,TRBV5-4,TRBJ2-5,CASSPGGVEETQYF,TGTGCCAGCAGCCCCGGTGGAGTAGAAGAGACCCAGTACTTC
-,-,TRBV20-1,TRBJ2-1,CSATAYNEQFF,TGCAGTGCTACAGCGTACAATGAGCAGTTCTTC
few,-,TRBV7-2,TRBJ2-1,CASSSQVVRGQEQFF,TGTGCCAGCAGCTCGCAGGTCGTGCGGGGTCAAGAGCAGTTCTTC
-,TRBD2,TRBV28,TRBJ2-2,CASSGGRTGELFF,TGTGCCAGCAGCGGGGGGAGGACCGGGGAGCTGTTTTTT
-,TRBD2,TRBV19,TRBJ2-3,CASRSDGPLAGGPTDTQYF,TGTGCCAGTAGATCCGACGGTCCCCTAGCGGGGGGGCCGACAGATACGCAGTATTTT
-,-,TRBV3-1/TRBV3-2,TRBJ1-5,CASSHSGGRGGNQPQHF,TGTGCCAGCAGCCATTCTGGGGGACGGGGGGGCAATCAGCCCCAGCATTTT